These 8 T cell receptor beta chains were sequenced from one sample in a study of T cell changes during pregnancy in multiple sclerosis. Using immunoSEQ multiplex PCR, the repertoire was profiled, and TCRdb retains in-frame clones only, with some absent. The sample lists 32,000 or so clones, about 89% seen once, with about 3% in the top ten. Sample: CD4+ T cells from peripheral blood mononuclear cells, taken in the third trimester of pregnancy. The source of these receptors is a female donor in good health, enrolled as a control in a pregnancy study.

The J gene is TRBJ2-1, the V gene TRBV27; the D gene is possibly TRBD2 (6 bases). From germline, CDR1 is MNHEY and CDR2 SMNVEV (reference sequence). Trimming removed 3 bases at V and 8 bases at J, with 17 bases between. The CDR3 runs 15 residues. This CDR3 reads CASSFAGLQAHEQFF. The CDR3 bases are TGTGCCAGCAGTTTTGCGGGACTCCAGGCCCATGAGCAGTTCTTC.

V gene TRBV18 combines with J gene TRBJ2-3; D unclear. With 3 bases removed from V and 4 bases from J, the gap between germline ends came to 14 bases. The CDR3 has 15 residues. The V gene's germline CDR1 is KGHSH and CDR2 LQKENI. CDR3 nucleotides: TGTGCCAGCTCACCTAGTTTAGAGCAGGCAGATACGCAGTATTTT. Translated: CASSPSLEQADTQYF.

The chain employs TRBV19 and TRBJ1-1; the D gene is possibly TRBD1 (6 bases). The V end lost 3 bases, the J end lost 1 base, and 15 bases lay between the germline ends. This CDR3 contains 16 residues. Germline CDR1 reads LNHDA; CDR2 reads SQIVND (reference sequence). The CDR3 region has the DNA TGTGCCAGTAGTATCATCGGACAGTCAGGGAACACTGAAGCTTTCTTT. This codes for CASSIIGQSGNTEAFF.

This clone was detected only a few times. The CDR3 is CASSVVSGAGNTIYF. CDR3 in DNA: TGTGCCAGCAGCGTAGTTTCGGGGGCTGGAAACACCATATATTTT. V usage is TRBV9 and J usage is TRBJ1-3; possibly TRBD1 for D (5 bases). Trimming removed 0 bases from V and 2 bases from J, with 9 bases in between. Germline V CDR1 and CDR2: SGDLS, YYNGEE. CDR3 size: 15 residues.

The chain is built from TRBV5-1 and TRBJ1-5, with 8 bases matching TRBD1. In germline, CDR1 is SGHRS, CDR2 YFSETQ. Trimming cost V 7 bases and J 8 bases; bases outside gene matches: 11. The CDR3 is 14 residues long. For the CDR3, the DNA is TGCGCCAGCTCAATACAGGGGGGGGTTGAGCCCCAGCATTTT. Encoded protein: CASSIQGGVEPQHF.

The chain combines TRBV5-1 with TRBJ1-5; D gene unclear. Deletions cut 0 bases from V and 1 base from J, with 8 bases between. The CDR3 length is 15 residues. Germline CDR1 SGHRS, CDR2 YFSETQ. CDR3 DNA sequence: TGCGCCAGCAGCTTGGCGGGTATCAGCAATCAGCCCCAGCATTTT. Encoded protein: CASSLAGISNQPQHF.

The chain couples TRBV4-1 to TRBJ2-1, with no clear D. The germline V and J ends were trimmed by 1 base and 7 bases, with 14 bases remaining between them. Germline CDR1 is MGHRA and CDR2 is YSYEKL. The CDR3 sequence is 15 residues long. The CDR3, as DNA: TGCGCCAGCAGCCAAGGGTTCGGTAGCCGGAATGAGCAGTTCTTC. It translates to CASSQGFGSRNEQFF.

This chain connects TRBV14 to TRBJ1-2, with TRBD1 identical over 10 bases. Germline-derived CDR1 and CDR2 are SGHDN and FVKESK. V lost 5 bases and J lost 8; bases outside the gene matches: 8. CDR3 size: 14 residues. The CDR3 coding sequence is TGTGCCAGCAGCACCAGACAGGGGGCGGAAGGCTACACCTTC. Protein product: CASSTRQGAEGYTF.